Below are 5 T cell receptor beta chains sequenced from a single sample in a study of cytomegalovirus exposure and HLA in healthy donors. The PCR had 60 Vbeta and 13 Jbeta primers. Data came from immunoSEQ multiplex PCR; TCRdb stores just in-frame clones and leaves some out. The data hold roughly 100,000 clones, with about 81% observed a single time. The sample taken for sequencing was PBMCs. Every receptor here comes from a middle-aged woman in good health and CMV-seronegative.

The CDR3, as DNA: TGTGCCAGCGTCCCGGGACTAGCGGATTACAATGAGCAGTTCTTC. This sequence encodes CASVPGLADYNEQFF. The chain carries TRBV25-1 and TRBJ2-1, with 11 positions matching TRBD2. This CDR3 contains 15 residues. V dropped 8 bases and J dropped 4; count of bases not matched to a gene: 7. The germline V gene has CDR1 MGHDK and CDR2 SYGVNS.

The chain uses TRBV9 and TRBJ2-7, with 9 bases aligning to TRBD1. This CDR3 has 14 residues. From germline, CDR1 is SGDLS and CDR2 YYNGEE. With 0 bases clipped from V and 4 bases from J, the junction kept 2 bases outside the gene matches. Here the CDR3 reads CASSVEGTGYEQYF. The CDR3 DNA is TGTGCCAGCAGCGTAGAGGGGACAGGGTACGAGCAGTACTTC.

This clone is a singleton in its sample. V is TRBV28 and J is TRBJ1-2; weak D call: TRBD1 (6 bases). V lost 4 bases and J lost 3, with 12 bases in between. This CDR3 has 14 amino acids. Looked up from germline, CDR1 is MDHEN and CDR2 is SYDVKM. In DNA, the CDR3 is TGTGCCAGCAGTTGGGGTCAGGGGTACTATGGCTACACCTTC. It is translated as CASSWGQGYYGYTF.

The chain carries TRBV28 and TRBJ2-4, with 7 bases identical to TRBD1. This CDR3 is built from 14 residues. Trimming at V came to 6 bases and at J to 4 bases, leaving 6 bases not matched to a gene. The germline gives CDR1 MDHEN, CDR2 SYDVKM. The CDR3 here is CASRRLTGKNIQYF. The CDR3 coding sequence is TGTGCCAGCAGACGACTGACAGGGAAAAACATTCAGTACTTC.

This clone was counted once. Here the CDR3 reads CASTQWGEFYNEQFF. The CDR3 DNA follows: TGTGCCAGCACCCAATGGGGGGAGTTCTACAATGAGCAGTTCTTC. This sequence joins TRBV7-2 and TRBJ2-1; TRBD2 is a possible D gene (6 bases). The CDR3 runs 15 residues. Trimming left V 7 bases short and J 3 bases short, with 16 bases between. Germline CDR1 SGHTA, CDR2 FQGNSA.